This entry lists 13 T cell receptor beta chains sequenced from one sample in a study of T cell responses to AZD1222 COVID-19 vaccine. Sequencing was performed with immunoSEQ multiplex PCR; in TCRdb, only in-frame clones are kept and a portion is missing. The profile covers over 70,000 clones, with 89% appearing a single time and approximately 9.3% taken by the ten largest. This material consisted of peripheral blood, taken 28 days after the second AZD1222 dose. All receptors derive from an adult who received the AZD1222 COVID-19 vaccine.

The V and J genes are TRBV3-1 (or the pseudogene TRBV3-2) and TRBJ2-2; 7 bases line up with TRBD2. V was pared by 3 bases and J by 3 bases, with 4 bases of the junction left unmatched. The CDR3 runs 15 residues. Germline V gene lookup returns CDR1 LGHDT and CDR2 YNNKEL (reference sequence). CDR3 protein: CASSQGGRDTGELFF. In nucleotides, the CDR3 is TGTGCCAGCAGCCAGGGCGGGAGAGACACCGGGGAGCTGTTTTTT.

The V gene is TRBV3-1 (or the pseudogene TRBV3-2), the J gene TRBJ2-7, with no clear D. The length of the CDR3 is 13 residues. Trimming took off 4 bases at V and 3 bases at J, with 10 bases between the two ends. CDR1 LGHDT and CDR2 YNNKEL come from the germline V gene (reference sequence). For the CDR3, the DNA is TGTGCCAGCAGCCCAAGGAATAACTACGAGCAGTACTTC. It yields the protein CASSPRNNYEQYF.

The rearrangement links TRBV27 to TRBJ2-5; tentative D call: TRBD2 (6 bases). Trimming removed 2 bases at V and 4 bases at J, with 14 bases between. This CDR3 is 15 amino acids long. CDR1 and CDR2 (germline): MNHEY, SMNVEV (reference sequence). CDR3 DNA sequence: TGTGCCAGCAGTTTAGGGCAGGGAGGTCCAGAGACCCAGTACTTC. It encodes CASSLGQGGPETQYF.

The J gene is TRBJ2-3, the V gene TRBV27, with 12 bases matching TRBD2. Germline V gene lookup returns CDR1 MNHEY and CDR2 SMNVEV (reference sequence). The CDR3 contains 16 residues. Unmatched junction bases numbered 5, after V lost 5 bases and J lost 2 bases. CDR3 in DNA: TGTGCCAGCAGTCCAAGACTAGCGGGGGTCACAGATACGCAGTATTTT. It specifies CASSPRLAGVTDTQYF.

This clone has just one count. V usage is TRBV10-3 and J usage is TRBJ2-2, with 13 bases matching TRBD2. V was clipped by 6 bases and J by 0 bases; unmatched bases: 7. This CDR3 is 18 amino acids long. CDR1 ENHRY and CDR2 SYGVKD come from the germline V gene. The CDR3 DNA is TGTGCCATCAGGCCGGGACTAGCGGGAACCCCGAACACCGGGGAGCTGTTTTTT. It codes for CAIRPGLAGTPNTGELFF.

J is TRBJ1-2 and V is TRBV20-1; unclear D gene. The V gene's germline CDR1 is DFQATT and CDR2 SNEGSKA (reference sequence). With 7 bases removed from V and 4 bases from J, the gap between germline ends came to 10 bases. The CDR3 runs to 11 residues. The CDR3 here is CSGGSLYGYTF. CDR3 sequence (DNA): TGCAGTGGAGGCAGTCTCTATGGCTACACCTTC.

This clone turned up a few times. V gene TRBV30 combines with J gene TRBJ1-6; no definite D call. The V gene's germline CDR1 is GTSNPN and CDR2 SVGIG (reference sequence). This CDR3 has 11 amino acids. Trimming cost V 2 bases and J 6 bases, with 2 bases left between them. CDR3 loop: CAWSFNSPLHF. The CDR3 DNA reads TGTGCCTGGAGTTTTAATTCACCCCTCCACTTT.

The chain is built from TRBV28 and TRBJ2-2; 8 nucleotides line up with TRBD1. V shed 5 bases, J shed 7 bases, and the junction held 12 bases outside the gene matches. Germline CDR1 reads MDHEN; CDR2 reads SYDVKM. This CDR3 contains 16 residues. DNA for the CDR3: TGTGCCAGCAGTCCGCCGGGACAGGCCGGAGGCGGGGAGCTGTTTTTT. Its protein is CASSPPGQAGGGELFF.

A few counts support this clone. The chain carries TRBV6-5 and TRBJ2-5; weak D call: TRBD2 (6 bases). The CDR3 totals 12 residues. Germline CDR1 is MNHEY and CDR2 is SVGAGI. Trimming took 8 bases from V and 4 from J, leaving 11 bases between them. Here the CDR3 DNA reads TGTGCCAGCGGAGACGGGAGAGAGACCCAGTACTTC. Translated: CASGDGRETQYF.

This clone has more than one count but fewer than ten. The chain links TRBV5-1 to TRBJ1-2; TRBD1 is a possible D gene (5 bases). In germline, CDR1 is SGHRS, CDR2 YFSETQ. V was trimmed by 5 bases and J by 2 bases, leaving 13 bases between them. This CDR3 has 14 amino acids. CDR3 protein: CASRVGDFNYGYTF. In nucleotides, the CDR3 is TGCGCCAGCAGGGTAGGGGATTTCAACTATGGCTACACCTTC.

The CDR3 sequence is CASSGTFRGSTDTQYF. The CDR3 region has the DNA TGTGCCAGCAGCGGAACCTTCAGGGGTTCGACAGATACGCAGTATTTT. This rearrangement joins TRBV5-4 to TRBJ2-3, with D perhaps TRBD1 (6 bases). This CDR3 is 16 amino acids long. The V end lost 4 bases, the J end lost 3 bases, and 18 bases lay between the germline ends. The germline V gene encodes CDR1 SGHNT and CDR2 YYREEE (reference sequence). Full variable domain (outside the CDR3, taken from reference TRBV5-4 and TRBJ2-3): ETGVTQSPTHLIKTRGQQVTLRCSSQSGHNTVSWYQQALGQGPQFIFQYYREEENGRGNFPPRFSGLQFPNYSSELNVNALELDDSALYLCASSGTFRGSTDTQYFGPGTRLTVL.

V and J are TRBV6-2 or TRBV6-3 and TRBJ1-1; 7 nucleotides match TRBD1. CDR3 length: 16 amino acids. The germline V gene encodes CDR1 MNHEY and CDR2 SVGEGT. Trimming cost V 2 bases and J 4 bases; bases outside gene matches: 10. The CDR3 loop is CASSYPDRVVGTEAFF. CDR3 DNA: TGTGCCAGCAGTTACCCCGACAGGGTAGTCGGCACTGAAGCTTTCTTT.

This clone has a handful of counts. The chain combines TRBV10-3 with TRBJ1-1, with 9 bases identical to TRBD1. This CDR3 is built from 15 residues. Germline lookup yields CDR1 ENHRY and CDR2 SYGVKD. With V trimmed by 6 bases and J by 1 base, 6 bases remained unmatched. CDR3 in amino acids: CAIRQTGGTNTEAFF. In DNA form, the CDR3 reads TGTGCCATCAGGCAGACAGGGGGAACGAACACTGAAGCTTTCTTT.